This T cell receptor (beta chain) emerged from a study of blood T cell repertoires in COVID-19 (dated by TCRdb to about 2020). Regarding the complete study: Samples covering the acute and convalescent phases of COVID-19 were provided by collaborators in the United States, Italy and Spain. The material from the prospective study consisted of cDNA or gDNA derived from T cells, B-cell-depleted T cells, or PBMCs. Subjects who had been exposed to COVID-19, were actively infected with it, or had recovered from it provided the deeply sampled blood TCRbeta repertoires that made up the dataset. The repertoires were released in a freely available public database meant as a resource for research on the immune response to SARS-CoV-2. The samples were drawn from the first 160 participants of the ongoing ImmuneRACE study and from 950 to 1,500 subjects provided by 6 global collaborators. The sample metadata nearly always contained a de-identified subject ID, COVID-19 status, age in years and sex. Where HLA class I and class II types were available, the types were taken from metadata supplied by the sample provider, not from assay-based typing. The investigation overall reported the following: Clinical and demographic metadata were provided uncurated, with the amount varying by source and participant.

According to the germline V gene (reference sequence), CDR1 reads SGHNT and CDR2 reads YYREEE. The CDR3 runs 15 residues from the cysteine to the phenylalanine. This entry keeps only the CDR3 DNA: 45 bases, framed from base 1. Clipping removes 3 bases from V and 2 bases from J, with 4 as the unmatched junction base count. Points on this clone: It lacks a known antigen. No per-base quality is available; no much larger clone lies one base away.

Whole blood was collected in K2EDTA tubes by collaborating institutions according to the institutions' own protocols. Collaborator samples were shipped for TCRbeta analysis as frozen whole blood, isolated PBMCs, or DNA extracted from either sample type. TCRbeta CDR3 regions were amplified from genomic DNA by means of the immunoSEQ Assay, a bias-controlled multiplex PCR. The paper's processing steps were these. Within the assay, amplification of reference gene primers was used to estimate how many nucleated cells each sample contained. To quantify the absolute abundance of each unique TCRbeta CDR3 rearrangement, sequence reads were collapsed and filtered. For each sample, productive Simpson clonality was calculated by taking the square root of Simpson's diversity index across productive rearrangements. TCRdb obtained this table from immuneACCESS and retained in-frame rearrangements with V and J assigned. These tables miss some clones; where compared with another copy, unresolved V genes account for less than half of the shortfall, and the remainder is unexplained. V and J calls and clone size come straight from that table; D and trimming were deduced from the DNA. This sample comprises 60,000 to 95,000 clones, approximately 79% of them detected only once. The ten largest make up 2.5% to 3% of the sample.

Sequenced material: peripheral blood. The TCR originated in a human donor with acute or convalescent COVID-19. The donor label of this sample is uncertain. This receptor chain uses TRBV5-4 and TRBJ2-5, with TRBD1 identical over 10 junction bases. The CDR3 region: CASSWTGGWQETQYF. The DNA sequence is as follows: TGTGCCAGCAGCTGGACAGGGGGATGGCAAGAGACCCAGTACTTC.